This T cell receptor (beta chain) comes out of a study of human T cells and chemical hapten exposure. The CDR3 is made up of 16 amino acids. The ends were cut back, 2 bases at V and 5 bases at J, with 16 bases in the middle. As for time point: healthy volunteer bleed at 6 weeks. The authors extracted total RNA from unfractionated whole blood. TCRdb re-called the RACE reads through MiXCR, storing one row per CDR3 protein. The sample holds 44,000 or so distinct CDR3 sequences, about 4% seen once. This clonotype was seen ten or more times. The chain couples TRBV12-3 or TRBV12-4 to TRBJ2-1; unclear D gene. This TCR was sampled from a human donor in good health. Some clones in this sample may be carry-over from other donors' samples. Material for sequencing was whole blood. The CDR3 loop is CASSLPRSRQNNEQFF. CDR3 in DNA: TGTGCCAGCAGTTTACCGAGGTCTCGGCAAAACAATGAGCAGTTCTTC.